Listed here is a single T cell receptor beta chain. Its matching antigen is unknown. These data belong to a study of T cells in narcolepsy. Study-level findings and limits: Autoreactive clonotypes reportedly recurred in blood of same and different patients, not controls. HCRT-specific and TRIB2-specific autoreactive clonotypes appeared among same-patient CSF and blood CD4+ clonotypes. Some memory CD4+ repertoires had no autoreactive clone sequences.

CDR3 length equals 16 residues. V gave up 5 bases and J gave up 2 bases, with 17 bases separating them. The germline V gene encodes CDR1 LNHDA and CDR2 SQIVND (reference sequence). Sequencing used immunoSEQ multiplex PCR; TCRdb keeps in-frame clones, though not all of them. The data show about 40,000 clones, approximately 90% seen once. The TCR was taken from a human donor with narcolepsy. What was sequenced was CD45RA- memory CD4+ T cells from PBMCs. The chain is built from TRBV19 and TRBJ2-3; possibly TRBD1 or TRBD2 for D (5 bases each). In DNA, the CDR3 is TGTGCCAGTAGTTTGGGGGTCGTCCCCCACACAGATACGCAGTATTTT. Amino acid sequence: CASSLGVVPHTDTQYF.